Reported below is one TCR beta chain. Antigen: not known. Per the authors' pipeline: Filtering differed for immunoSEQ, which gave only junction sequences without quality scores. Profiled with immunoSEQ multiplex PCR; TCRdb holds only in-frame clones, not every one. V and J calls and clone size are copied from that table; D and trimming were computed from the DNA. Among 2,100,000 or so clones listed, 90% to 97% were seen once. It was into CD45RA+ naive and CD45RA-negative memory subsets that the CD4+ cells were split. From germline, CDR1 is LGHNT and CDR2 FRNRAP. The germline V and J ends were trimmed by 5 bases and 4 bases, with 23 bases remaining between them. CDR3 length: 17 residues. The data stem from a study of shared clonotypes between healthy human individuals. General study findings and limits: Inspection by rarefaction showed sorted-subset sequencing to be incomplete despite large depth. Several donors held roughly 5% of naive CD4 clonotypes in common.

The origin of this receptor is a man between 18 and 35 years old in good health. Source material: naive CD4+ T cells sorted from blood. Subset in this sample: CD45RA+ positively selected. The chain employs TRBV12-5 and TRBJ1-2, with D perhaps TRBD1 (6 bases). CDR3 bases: TGTGCTAGTGGTCCATCTAATCCGGGGGGCCGTAGCTATGGCTACACCTTC. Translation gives CASGPSNPGGRSYGYTF.